This TCR beta chain was retrieved from a study of radiotherapy plus CTLA-4 blockade in lung cancer. Study information: Patients showed objective responses in under 20% of cases, and disease control was achieved by 25% to 35%.

Chemo-refractory metastatic non-small-cell lung cancer patients were treated with focal radiation plus CTLA-4 blockade with ipilimumab. V lost 2 bases and J lost 7, with 20 bases in between. Germline lookup yields CDR1 KGHSH and CDR2 LQKENI. The CDR3 runs 17 residues. To note about this clone: Antigen: not known.

Measured with immunoSEQ multiplex PCR; TCRdb has only the in-frame clones, and not every one. The sample consists of tens of thousands of clones, roughly 85% of them appearing once. Study observations and caveats: Some TCR clones had been derived from tumors. These clones expanded in peripheral blood after radiotherapy plus ipilimumab.

This sequence originates from a human donor with non-small cell lung cancer who had a complete response to radiotherapy plus ipilimumab. The chain carries TRBV18 and TRBJ1-4; D possibly corresponds to TRBD1 (5 bases). The sample was peripheral blood, taken from a patient treated with radiotherapy plus ipilimumab. The CDR3 sequence: CASSPDDGGTVGEKLFF. DNA of the CDR3: TGTGCCAGCTCACCAGACGACGGGGGAACTGTCGGTGAAAAACTGTTTTTT.